One and the same sample provided the 20 T cell receptor beta chains below, sequenced in a study of T cells in Graves' hyperthyroidism and ophthalmopathy. RNA transcripts were the template for amplifying TCR beta CDR3 regions. The primer set for the first-round RT-PCR of the TCR CDR3 was HTBI. TCRdb fed the multiplex PCR reads into MiXCR, producing one record per CDR3 protein. The data show about half a million distinct CDR3 sequences, nearly 20% seen once. The source material was blood. The source of these receptors is a man in his forties or fifties with Graves' ophthalmopathy.

This clonotype has ten or more counts. The V and J genes are TRBV27 and TRBJ1-2, with D maybe TRBD1 (5 bases). The V gene's germline CDR1 is MNHEY and CDR2 SMNVEV (reference sequence). Trimming cost V 4 bases and J 7 bases, with 19 bases left between them. This CDR3 has 15 amino acids. The CDR3 loop reads CASSSPGAGSAGYTF. CDR3 sequence (DNA): TGTGCCAGCAGTTCCCCTGGGGCAGGGAGTGCTGGCTACACCTTC.

V and J are TRBV28 and TRBJ2-3; 16 bases are shared with TRBD2. This CDR3 spans 15 amino acids. The V segment lost 5 bases and the J segment 14 bases; nucleotides outside the gene matches: 10. CDR1 and CDR2 from the germline V gene are MDHEN and SYDVKM. CDR3: CASSITGLAGGPGYF. The CDR3 nucleotides read TGTGCCAGCAGTATCACGGGACTAGCGGGAGGGCCGGGGTATTTT.

This clonotype has only a few counts. The gene calls are TRBV6-5 and TRBJ1-6, with D hard to call. Between the trimmed V and J ends, which lost 0 bases and 3 bases, there was a span of 12 bases. The CDR3 is 17 residues long. In germline, CDR1 is MNHEY, CDR2 SVGAGI. CDR3 bases: TGTGCCAGCAGTTACTCTGCACCCGTTTACTATAATTCACCCCTCCACTTT. Amino acid sequence: CASSYSAPVYYNSPLHF.

In its sample, this clonotype was seen a few times. This chain connects TRBV6-2 or TRBV6-3 to TRBJ1-2; weak D call: TRBD1 (6 bases). The CDR3 length is 13 residues. Per germline, CDR1 MNHEY and CDR2 SVGEGT. V lost 6 bases and J 6 bases, leaving 14 bases between the germline ends. CDR3 residues: CASRRTDTNGYTF. CDR3 coding DNA: TGTGCCAGCAGACGGACAGATACAAATGGCTACACCTTC.

This clonotype was seen a handful of times. This chain links TRBV28 with TRBJ2-2; D gene uncertain. The germline V gene encodes CDR1 MDHEN and CDR2 SYDVKM. CDR3 length equals 16 residues. Between the trimmed V and J ends, which lost 6 bases and 4 bases, there was a span of 18 bases. CDR3 sequence (DNA): TGTGCCAGCAGCCCTGCAGGCTCGCCAATCACCGGGGAGCTGTTTTTT. It encodes CASSPAGSPITGELFF.

This chain links TRBV5-4 with TRBJ2-1, with 8 bases that match TRBD1. The CDR3 contains 16 residues. The junction had 10 bases not matched to a gene; V was cut back by 4 bases and J by 4 bases. Germline V gene data show CDR1 as SGHNT and CDR2 as YYREEE (reference sequence). The CDR3 sequence is CASSDSGQDLYNEQFF. The CDR3, as DNA: TGTGCCAGCAGCGACTCGGGACAGGATTTATACAATGAGCAGTTCTTC. The full variable domain, in which reference TRBV5-4 and TRBJ2-1 provide the parts outside the CDR3, is ETGVTQSPTHLIKTRGQQVTLRCSSQSGHNTVSWYQQALGQGPQFIFQYYREEENGRGNFPPRFSGLQFPNYSSELNVNALELDDSALYLCASSDSGQDLYNEQFFGPGTRLTVL.

CDR3 loop: CASSPRLSSYEQYF. CDR3 nucleotide sequence: TGTGCCAGCAGCCCGAGGTTAAGCTCCTACGAGCAGTACTTC. The V gene is TRBV9, the J gene TRBJ2-7; no clear D gene. The germline gives CDR1 SGDLS, CDR2 YYNGEE. The V end was cut by 4 bases, the J end by 0 bases, with 11 bases between. This CDR3 has 14 amino acids.

This clonotype was observed a handful of times. CDR3 amino acids: CASSAWTSGVGETQYF. CDR3 DNA: TGTGCCAGCAGCGCTTGGACTAGCGGTGTGGGAGAGACCCAGTACTTC. The chain has TRBV9 and TRBJ2-5; 10 bases fit TRBD2. CDR3 size: 16 residues. Germline V gene data show CDR1 as SGDLS and CDR2 as YYNGEE. V was clipped by 3 bases and J by 4 bases; unmatched bases: 9.

The CDR3, as DNA: TGTGCCAGCTCTCGGGGACTAGCGGGAGGCCACAATGAGCAGTTCTTC. Translation gives CASSRGLAGGHNEQFF. This sequence joins TRBV18 and TRBJ2-1; TRBD2 aligns across 15 bases. The V gene's germline CDR1 is KGHSH and CDR2 LQKENI. The trim removed 6 bases at V and 5 bases at J, leaving 5 bases unmatched. This CDR3 spans 16 amino acids.

This chain links TRBV4-1 with TRBJ1-5, with 9 bases identical to TRBD1. Per germline, CDR1 MGHRA and CDR2 YSYEKL. This CDR3 comprises 14 residues. The trim removed 2 bases at V and 7 bases at J, leaving 3 bases unmatched. The CDR3 here is CASSQTGGEQPQHF. CDR3 in DNA: TGCGCCAGCAGCCAAACAGGGGGCGAGCAGCCCCAGCATTTT.

This clonotype was detected a few times. This chain joins TRBV12-3 or TRBV12-4 and TRBJ2-3; tentatively, D is TRBD2 (6 bases). Trimming left V 3 bases short and J 8 bases short, with 15 bases between. The CDR3 runs 14 residues. This CDR3 reads CASSLSGVAVTQYF. The CDR3 DNA sequence: TGTGCCAGCAGTTTGTCGGGGGTAGCGGTTACGCAGTATTTT.

The chain is built from TRBV28 and TRBJ1-1; D is perhaps TRBD1 (5 bases). The germline V gene has CDR1 MDHEN and CDR2 SYDVKM. Trimming left V 10 bases short and J 4 bases short, with 22 bases between. There are 15 residues in the CDR3. The CDR3 sequence is CAIQTASILSTEAFF. The DNA of the CDR3 is TGTGCCATCCAGACAGCTTCCATTCTTTCCACTGAAGCTTTCTTT.

The chain uses TRBV6-2 or TRBV6-3 and TRBJ2-2; D is ambiguous. V gave up 1 base and J gave up 6 bases, with 15 bases separating them. The CDR3 is 16 residues long. In germline, CDR1 is MNHEY, CDR2 SVGEGT. The CDR3 is CASSYYVEPIAGELFF. CDR3 coding DNA: TGTGCCAGCAGTTACTATGTGGAACCTATCGCCGGGGAGCTGTTTTTT.

A word on this clonotype: A much larger clone differs by one base, so this may be a read error. The chain combines TRBV30 with TRBJ2-5; tentatively, D is TRBD2 (7 bases). Per germline, CDR1 GTSNPN and CDR2 SVGIG (reference sequence). CDR3 length: 11 amino acids. Trimming left V 4 bases short and J 13 bases short, with 16 bases between. The chain's CDR3 is CAWISGGALYF. The CDR3 coding sequence is TGTGCCTGGATCTCGGGGGGCGCATTGTACTTC.

This clonotype was counted at least ten times. V gene TRBV3-1 combines with J gene TRBJ2-1, with D hard to call. From germline, CDR1 is LGHDT and CDR2 YNNKEL (reference sequence). The CDR3 is made up of 15 amino acids. The ends were cut back, 4 bases at V and 0 bases at J, with 10 bases in the middle. CDR3 bases: TGTGCCAGCAGCCCTACTCTGAGCTCCTACAATGAGCAGTTCTTC. This gives the protein CASSPTLSSYNEQFF.

Ten or more counts support this clonotype. The DNA of the CDR3 is TGCGCCAGCAGCTTGGCCGGGACAGAGGCGGGGACTGAAGCTTTCTTT. Protein sequence: CASSLAGTEAGTEAFF. The gene calls are TRBV5-1 and TRBJ1-1, with 7 bases matching TRBD1. The junction had 10 bases not matched to a gene; V was cut back by 0 bases and J by 5 bases. Germline CDR1 SGHRS, CDR2 YFSETQ. The CDR3 runs 16 residues.

There are many counts of this clonotype. The V gene is TRBV28, the J gene TRBJ1-5; possible D gene TRBD1, 5 bases. Trimming took off 6 bases at V and 2 bases at J, with 11 bases between the two ends. CDR1 and CDR2 (germline): MDHEN, SYDVKM. The CDR3 loop spans 14 amino acids. This chain's CDR3 is CASSLVGGNQPQHF. CDR3 coding DNA: TGTGCCAGCAGCTTAGTAGGGGGCAATCAGCCCCAGCATTTT.

This clonotype was recorded a few times. The CDR3 loop is CAWGLNQPQHF. The CDR3 nucleotides are TGTGCCTGGGGCCTGAATCAGCCCCAGCATTTT. The chain joins TRBV30 to TRBJ1-5; D remains ambiguous. CDR1 and CDR2 (germline): GTSNPN, SVGIG (reference sequence). The CDR3 is made up of 11 amino acids. V lost 5 bases and J lost 4, with 6 bases in between.

This clonotype was seen ten or more times. The CDR3 DNA is TGCAGTGCTCTCCCAGTTGGAAACCTTGCCTACGAGCAGTACTTC. Encoded protein: CSALPVGNLAYEQYF. This chain connects TRBV20-1 to TRBJ2-7; D is unclear. This CDR3 contains 15 residues. Per the germline V gene, CDR1 is DFQATT and CDR2 is SNEGSKA (reference sequence). Between the trimmed V and J ends, which lost 5 bases and 2 bases, there was a span of 19 bases.

This clonotype has at least ten counts. At one end, the junction sequence differs from germline, possibly due to a read error. J is TRBJ2-2 and V is TRBV5-1; D call uncertain. In germline, CDR1 is SGHRS, CDR2 YFSETQ. The CDR3 runs 11 residues. The CDR3 is CASSSTGELFF. CDR3 nucleotide sequence: TGTGCCAGCAGTTCCACCGGGGAGCTGTTTTTT.